Below, 30 T cell receptor beta chains from the same sample are listed, as sequenced in a study of neoadjuvant anti-PD-1 for oral cavity cancer (TCRdb year 2021). The receptor library was made with the immunoSEQ multiplex PCR assay. TCRdb re-hosts the immuneACCESS table, in-frame sequences only. Its copies lack some clones; in the studies checked, an unresolved V gene accounts for under half of them, and the cause for the rest is not known. This sample lists about 12,000 clones; 71% were detected once. Roughly 2.7% of the sample is taken by the ten largest. Reading the label with the study, this specimen's time point is: after neoadjuvant nivolumab, at surgical resection. The sequencing used PBMCs, collected after nivolumab (anti-PD-1) treatment. These TCRs come from a person aged 40 to 85 with oral cavity squamous cell carcinoma.

The gene calls are TRBV5-5 and TRBJ2-1; D call uncertain. Between the trimmed V and J ends, which lost 0 bases and 3 bases, there was a span of 4 bases. Germline CDR1 reads SGHKS; CDR2 reads YYEKEE (reference sequence). The CDR3 extends over 13 amino acids. The CDR3 sequence: CASSLDIYNEQFF. CDR3 coding DNA: TGTGCCAGCAGCTTGGACATCTACAATGAGCAGTTCTTC.

A few counts support this clone. This chain uses TRBV27 with TRBJ1-5, with 10 bases matching TRBD1. CDR1 is MNHEY and CDR2 is SMNVEV in the germline V gene (reference sequence). V shed 4 bases and J 7 bases; nucleotides not matched to a gene: 16. The CDR3 consists of 18 residues. The CDR3 DNA is TGTGCCAGCAGTTCCCCCGGAACTACCGGGACAGGGGAACAGCCCCAGCATTTT. This sequence encodes CASSSPGTTGTGEQPQHF.

The V and J genes are TRBV2 and TRBJ2-5, with 7 nucleotides matching TRBD1. Germline loops: CDR1 SNHLY, CDR2 FYNNEI. This CDR3 contains 13 residues. With V trimmed by 8 bases and J by 6 bases, 9 bases remained unmatched. CDR3 nucleotides: TGTGCCAGCGACAGGGTCTTACGGAAGACCCAGTACTTC. Its protein is CASDRVLRKTQYF. The full variable domain, completed using reference TRBV2 and TRBJ2-5, is EPEVTQTPSHQVTQMGQEVILRCVPISNHLYFYWYRQILGQKVEFLVSFYNNEISEKSEIFDDQFSVERPDGSNFTLKIRSTKLEDSAMYFCASDRVLRKTQYFGPGTRLLVL.

The sample holds a few counts of this clone. The chain combines TRBV9 with TRBJ1-3; TRBD1 matches at 9 bases. V shed 4 bases, J shed 4 bases, and the junction held 15 bases outside the gene matches. The CDR3 totals 18 residues. Germline values: CDR1 SGDLS, CDR2 YYNGEE. CDR3 bases: TGTGCCAGCAGCAGCGAAGCCTTACAGGGGGCGAAGGGAAACACCATATATTTT. Protein: CASSSEALQGAKGNTIYF.

The chain links TRBV27 to TRBJ2-3; D is ambiguous. Germline CDR1 reads MNHEY; CDR2 reads SMNVEV (reference sequence). Trimming shortened V by 5 bases and J by 2 bases, and 2 bases separated the two germline ends. The CDR3 length is 11 residues. The CDR3 loop reads CASSPTDTQYF. As DNA, the CDR3 is TGTGCCAGCAGTCCCACAGATACGCAGTATTTT.

The chain combines TRBV5-4 with TRBJ1-2, with D maybe TRBD1 (6 bases). This CDR3 has 16 amino acids. Germline V CDR1 and CDR2: SGHNT, YYREEE (reference sequence). V gave up 5 bases and J gave up 2 bases, with 19 bases separating them. CDR3 sequence reads: CASRTGTRGFNYGYTF. CDR3 nucleotide sequence: TGTGCCAGCAGAACCGGGACAAGGGGTTTCAACTATGGCTACACCTTC.

This clone was found a few times. This sequence joins TRBV27 and TRBJ1-1; the D gene is possibly TRBD1 (5 bases). The CDR3 extends over 12 amino acids. Germline assignment: CDR1 MNHEY and CDR2 SMNVEV (reference sequence). V was trimmed by 6 bases and J by 6 bases, leaving 11 bases between them. The chain's CDR3 is CASRGWGSEAFF. For the CDR3, the DNA is TGTGCCAGCAGGGGGTGGGGCTCTGAAGCTTTCTTT.

J is TRBJ2-5 and V is TRBV5-4; D unclear. Trimming shortened V by 3 bases and J by 1 base, and 10 bases separated the two germline ends. Germline V lookup: CDR1 SGHNT, CDR2 YYREEE (reference sequence). This CDR3 has 14 amino acids. CDR3 DNA: TGTGCCAGCAGCTATAGACAAATCCAAGAGACCCAGTACTTC. Amino acid sequence: CASSYRQIQETQYF. Filled out from reference TRBV5-4 and TRBJ2-5, the complete variable domain reads ETGVTQSPTHLIKTRGQQVTLRCSSQSGHNTVSWYQQALGQGPQFIFQYYREEENGRGNFPPRFSGLQFPNYSSELNVNALELDDSALYLCASSYRQIQETQYFGPGTRLLVL.

The chain employs TRBV6-4 and TRBJ1-1; D not resolved. The V gene's germline CDR1 is MRHNA and CDR2 SNTAGT. CDR3 length: 13 residues. Trimming shortened V by 3 bases and J by 1 base, and 6 bases separated the two germline ends. CDR3 sequence reads: CASSEQKNTEAFF. The CDR3 DNA reads as TGTGCCAGCAGTGAACAGAAGAACACTGAAGCTTTCTTT.

The chain links TRBV6-5 to TRBJ1-6; 10 nucleotides line up with TRBD1. Losses at the gene ends were 4 bases for V and 8 bases for J; bases not matched to a gene: 2. The CDR3 consists of 14 residues. CDR1 is MNHEY, CDR2 SVGAGI, per germline. CDR3 DNA: TGTGCCAGCAGTTGGGACAGGGGTGATTCACCCCTCCACTTT. It is translated as CASSWDRGDSPLHF.

Details on this clone: One junction end does not reproduce the germline sequence, and a read error may be involved. The V gene is TRBV30, the J gene TRBJ1-4, with TRBD1 as a possible D gene (6 bases). Germline values: CDR1 GTSNPN, CDR2 SVGIG (reference sequence). This CDR3 region has 12 residues. The CDR3 is CAWSVGGEKLFF. CDR3 DNA sequence: TGTGCCTGGAGTGTAGGGGGGGAAAAGCTGTTTTTT.

The V and J genes are TRBV6-1 and TRBJ1-1; 7 nucleotides align to TRBD1. V shed 8 bases, J shed 5 bases, and the junction held 5 bases outside the gene matches. The germline V gene has CDR1 MNHNS and CDR2 SASEGT. CDR3 length: 12 amino acids. CDR3 DNA sequence: TGTGCCAGCCACAGGGGTGGGACTGAAGCTTTCTTT. This encodes CASHRGGTEAFF.

The rearrangement joins TRBV7-8 to TRBJ2-7; D may be TRBD1 (6 bases). Germline V gene lookup returns CDR1 SGHVS and CDR2 FQNEAQ. This CDR3 contains 15 residues. Deletions cut 1 base from V and 6 bases from J, with 16 bases between. CDR3 bases: TGTGCCAGCAGCTTAGGTCTTGGACAGTCGTCCGAGCAGTACTTC. It translates to CASSLGLGQSSEQYF.

This clone has only a few counts. This rearrangement joins TRBV16 to TRBJ1-1; 10 bases line up with TRBD1. This CDR3 comprises 14 residues. In germline, CDR1 is KGHSY, CDR2 FQNENV. V gave up 4 bases and J gave up 4 bases; unmatched junction bases: 3. The CDR3 coding sequence is TGTGCCAGCAGCCTGGACAGGGGGACCACTGAAGCTTTCTTT. Residues: CASSLDRGTTEAFF.

This clone has a handful of counts. This sequence joins TRBV5-1 and TRBJ1-2; 11 bases fit TRBD1. In germline, CDR1 is SGHRS, CDR2 YFSETQ. Trimming cost V 0 bases and J 8 bases; bases outside gene matches: 6. The CDR3 sequence is 15 residues long. CDR3 amino acids: CASSLGTGGPLGYTF. The CDR3 nucleotides read TGCGCCAGCAGCTTGGGGACAGGGGGCCCTTTGGGCTACACCTTC.

This clone was picked up a small number of times. V usage is TRBV5-1 and J usage is TRBJ2-1, with 13 bases lining up with TRBD2. This CDR3 contains 16 residues. J was trimmed by 6 bases and V by 0 bases; bases with no gene match: 3. Per the germline V gene, CDR1 is SGHRS and CDR2 is YFSETQ. The CDR3 is CASSLALAGGPNEQFF. The CDR3 nucleotides read TGCGCCAGCAGCTTGGCACTAGCGGGAGGGCCCAATGAGCAGTTCTTC.

V gene TRBV15 combines with J gene TRBJ1-5; D ambiguous. V lost 4 bases and J 7 bases, leaving 8 bases between the germline ends. CDR1 is LNHNV, CDR2 YYDKDF, per germline (reference sequence). There are 12 residues in the CDR3. DNA of the CDR3: TGTGCCACCAGCATTGCATCCCAGCCCCAGCATTTT. This gives the protein CATSIASQPQHF.

The genes are TRBV7-2 and TRBJ1-5, with a weak D call TRBD1 (6 bases). V shed 1 base and J shed 6 bases, with 13 bases lying between them. CDR1 is SGHTA and CDR2 is FQGNSA in the germline V gene. The CDR3 covers 15 residues. The CDR3, as DNA: TGTGCCAGCAGCTTAGGGGACACGGTTTTTCAGCCCCAGCATTTT. Translated: CASSLGDTVFQPQHF.

This clone has a handful of counts. The genes are TRBV28 and TRBJ2-1, with D unclear. Trimming cost V 3 bases and J 0 bases, with 9 bases left between them. CDR3 length: 15 residues. Germline CDR1 is MDHEN and CDR2 is SYDVKM. CDR3 nucleotide sequence: TGTGCCAGCAGTTTGGCACAGACCTCCTACAATGAGCAGTTCTTC. It codes for CASSLAQTSYNEQFF.

The V call is TRBV27, the J call TRBJ1-5; the D is unclear. Trimming took off 5 bases at V and 2 bases at J, with 10 bases between the two ends. The CDR3 runs to 14 residues. Germline V gives CDR1 MNHEY, CDR2 SMNVEV (reference sequence). The CDR3 DNA reads as TGTGCCAGCAGTCGGAGTGGGGGCAATCAGCCCCAGCATTTT. This gives the protein CASSRSGGNQPQHF.

This clone was counted only a few times. The DNA for the CDR3 is TGTGCCTGGAGTGGAGGGGGGATTAATGGCTACACCTTC. It yields the protein CAWSGGGINGYTF. The rearrangement uses TRBV30 and TRBJ1-2; TRBD1 is a possible D gene (6 bases). CDR3 size: 13 residues. With 1 base removed from V and 6 bases from J, the gap between germline ends came to 12 bases. Germline lookup yields CDR1 GTSNPN and CDR2 SVGIG (reference sequence).

The chain has TRBV5-4 and TRBJ2-1; 10 bases are shared with TRBD2. Germline assignment: CDR1 SGHNT and CDR2 YYREEE (reference sequence). The CDR3 runs 16 residues. Germline trimming cut 1 base from V and 6 bases from J; bases unmatched to any gene: 7. The CDR3 region is CASSLPGPSGSNEQFF. The CDR3 region has the DNA TGTGCCAGCAGCTTGCCGGGTCCTAGCGGGAGCAATGAGCAGTTCTTC.

The rearrangement uses TRBV2 and TRBJ2-3, with 7 bases aligning to TRBD1. The CDR3 extends over 13 amino acids. CDR1 and CDR2 from the germline V gene are SNHLY and FYNNEI. V shed 6 bases, J shed 3 bases, and the junction held 3 bases outside the gene matches. The CDR3 DNA is TGTGCCAGCAGCGTGGGACAGACAGATACGCAGTATTTT. Protein product: CASSVGQTDTQYF. The complete variable domain, with remaining parts taken from reference TRBV2 and TRBJ2-3, reads EPEVTQTPSHQVTQMGQEVILRCVPISNHLYFYWYRQILGQKVEFLVSFYNNEISEKSEIFDDQFSVERPDGSNFTLKIRSTKLEDSAMYFCASSVGQTDTQYFGPGTRLTVL.

This chain joins TRBV4-2 and TRBJ2-7; 8 nucleotides line up with TRBD1. Germline V gives CDR1 LGHNA, CDR2 YNFKEQ. CDR3 length: 15 amino acids. With 1 base clipped from V and 5 bases from J, the junction kept 7 bases outside the gene matches. The CDR3, as DNA: TGTGCCAGCAGCCAAGGGACAGGGATCATAGACGAGCAGTACTTC. Its translation: CASSQGTGIIDEQYF.

The chain joins TRBV7-3 to TRBJ1-1; D call uncertain. V was cut by 4 bases and J by 4 bases, with 10 bases left in between. Germline lookup yields CDR1 SGHTA and CDR2 FQGTGA. CDR3 length: 13 amino acids. This CDR3 is CASSSQAGTEAFF. In DNA, the CDR3 is TGTGCCAGCAGCTCCCAAGCGGGCACTGAAGCTTTCTTT. Together with reference TRBV7-3 and TRBJ1-1, the CDR3 gives the full variable domain: GAGVSQTPSNKVTEKGKYVELRCDPISGHTALYWYRQSLGQGPEFLIYFQGTGAADDSGLPNDRFFAVRPEGSVSTLKIQRTERGDSAVYLCASSSQAGTEAFFGQGTRLTVV.

The chain recombines TRBV9 with TRBJ1-2; D ambiguous. The CDR3 length is 14 residues. Trimming removed 0 bases from V and 0 bases from J, with 6 bases in between. Germline V lookup: CDR1 SGDLS, CDR2 YYNGEE. CDR3 residues: CASSVGPANYGYTF. In nucleotides, the CDR3 is TGTGCCAGCAGCGTAGGACCGGCTAACTATGGCTACACCTTC.

This sequence joins TRBV6-5 and TRBJ1-2; 7 bases are a match to TRBD1. The CDR3 loop spans 14 amino acids. Germline values: CDR1 MNHEY, CDR2 SVGAGI. Trimming removed 6 bases from V and 3 bases from J; junction bases left unmatched: 7. CDR3 DNA sequence: TGTGCCAGCAGCCGACAGGGCAGTGACTATGGCTACACCTTC. Translating gives CASSRQGSDYGYTF.

This chain joins TRBV7-2 and TRBJ2-2, with D perhaps TRBD1 (6 bases). The CDR3 consists of 16 residues. The germline V gene encodes CDR1 SGHTA and CDR2 FQGNSA. V gave up 5 bases and J gave up 4 bases, with 17 bases separating them. CDR3 coding DNA: TGTGCCAGCAGCCCCCCAGGGGCTTGGGGCACCGGGGAGCTGTTTTTT. Its translation: CASSPPGAWGTGELFF.

V and J are TRBV5-1 and TRBJ2-7; D is possibly TRBD1 (5 bases). The germline gives CDR1 SGHRS, CDR2 YFSETQ. This CDR3 region has 13 residues. Trimming removed 3 bases from V and 2 bases from J, with 9 bases in between. CDR3 nucleotides: TGCGCCAGCAGCTCGCCGACAGCCTACGAGCAGTACTTC. Protein sequence: CASSSPTAYEQYF. The whole variable domain, remainder taken from reference TRBV5-1 and TRBJ2-7, is KAGVTQTPRYLIKTRGQQVTLSCSPISGHRSVSWYQQTPGQGLQFLFEYFSETQRNKGNFPGRFSGRQFSNSRSEMNVSTLELGDSALYLCASSSPTAYEQYFGPGTRLTVT.

This chain joins TRBV7-2 and TRBJ1-1; D is unclear. The V and J ends lost 5 bases and 1 base respectively, with 11 bases between them. CDR3 size: 14 residues. Germline V gene lookup returns CDR1 SGHTA and CDR2 FQGNSA. The CDR3 region has the DNA TGTGCCAGCAGCCTTGGACCCTGGAACACTGAAGCTTTCTTT. It specifies CASSLGPWNTEAFF.